Here is one T cell receptor beta chain with its context. Its antigen is currently unknown. TCRdb re-called the 5' RACE reads through MiXCR, storing one row per CDR3 protein. Here the sample spans approximately 620,000 distinct CDR3 sequences, approximately 9% being singletons. This record belongs to a study of identical twins. Whole-study results and caveats: Out-of-frame alpha sequences shared by twins were enriched for low generation probability.

The CDR3 spans 16 residues. Germline V gives CDR1 LNHNV, CDR2 YYDKDF (reference sequence). These same records also appear under a second study, on yellow fever vaccine responses in identical twins.

The chain couples TRBV15 to TRBJ2-6; 14 bases are shared with TRBD2. The sequenced material came from PBMCs. The source is a woman aged 18-29 years in good health. The CDR3 bases are TGTGCTTCGGGACTAGCGGGAGCGCCGGGGGCCAACGTCCTGACTTTC. Amino acid sequence: CASGLAGAPGANVLTF.